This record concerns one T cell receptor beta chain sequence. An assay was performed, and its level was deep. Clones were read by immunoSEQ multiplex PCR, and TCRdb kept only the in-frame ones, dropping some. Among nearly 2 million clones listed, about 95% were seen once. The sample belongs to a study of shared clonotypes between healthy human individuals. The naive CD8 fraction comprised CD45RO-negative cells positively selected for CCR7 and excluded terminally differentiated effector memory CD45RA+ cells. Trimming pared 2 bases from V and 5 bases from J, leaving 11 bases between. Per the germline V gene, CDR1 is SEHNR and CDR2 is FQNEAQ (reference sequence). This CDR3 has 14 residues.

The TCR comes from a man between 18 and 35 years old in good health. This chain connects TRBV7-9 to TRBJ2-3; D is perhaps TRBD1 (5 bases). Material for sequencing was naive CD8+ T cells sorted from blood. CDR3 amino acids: CASSLWGRQDTQYF. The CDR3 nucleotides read TGTGCCAGCAGCTTATGGGGCAGGCAAGATACGCAGTATTTT.